One T cell receptor (beta chain) is described in this entry. Its target is not known. In all sorted populations, purity surpassed 95%. This entry is derived from a study of beta chain features in type 1 diabetes. Regarding the study as a whole: In every one of the four CD4+ subsets, TCRB CDR3s were moderately but significantly shorter in Type 1 diabetes patients. Compared with healthy donors, patients appeared to share more similar naive, central memory and regulatory TCRB repertoires.

Investigators reverse transcribed all isolated RNA, so they sequenced expressed TCRB transcripts. For naive, central memory and regulatory T cell samples, reads averaged around 3.6 million. Profiled with immunoSEQ multiplex PCR; TCRdb holds only in-frame clones, not every one. In the table there are about 120,000 clones, over 15% of which are singletons. The material sequenced was central memory CD4+ T cells from blood. This clonotype was obtained from a man between 25 and 39 years old with type 1 diabetes.

This CDR3 is CASSQDVPETQYF. CDR3 coding DNA: TGCGCCAGCAGCCAAGATGTGCCAGAGACCCAGTACTTC. The J gene is TRBJ2-5, the V gene TRBV4-3; D is unresolved. V lost 0 bases to trimming and J lost 4 bases, with 6 bases between them. This CDR3 has 13 residues. The germline V gene encodes CDR1 LGHNA and CDR2 YSLEER.